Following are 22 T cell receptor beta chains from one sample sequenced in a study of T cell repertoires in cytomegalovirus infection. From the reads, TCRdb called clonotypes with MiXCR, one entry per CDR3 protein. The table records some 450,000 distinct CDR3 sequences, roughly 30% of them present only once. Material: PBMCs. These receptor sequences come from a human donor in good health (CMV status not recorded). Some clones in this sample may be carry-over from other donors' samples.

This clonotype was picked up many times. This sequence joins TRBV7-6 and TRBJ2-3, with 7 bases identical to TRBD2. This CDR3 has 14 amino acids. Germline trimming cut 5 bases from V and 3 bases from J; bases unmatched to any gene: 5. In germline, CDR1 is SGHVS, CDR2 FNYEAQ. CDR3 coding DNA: TGTGCCAGCAGCCCGGGGGAGGGGACAGATACGCAGTATTTT. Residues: CASSPGEGTDTQYF.

CDR3 in amino acids: CSAQILVSTDTQYF. CDR3 bases: TGCAGTGCTCAGATACTAGTAAGCACAGATACGCAGTATTTT. This chain uses TRBV20-1 with TRBJ2-3; perhaps TRBD2 as D (5 bases). Germline loops: CDR1 DFQATT, CDR2 SNEGSKA (reference sequence). The CDR3 is 14 amino acids. The V end was cut by 5 bases, the J end by 0 bases, with 12 bases between.

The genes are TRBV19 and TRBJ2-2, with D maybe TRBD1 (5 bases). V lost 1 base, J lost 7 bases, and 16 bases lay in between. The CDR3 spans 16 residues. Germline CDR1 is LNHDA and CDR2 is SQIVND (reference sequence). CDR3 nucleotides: TGTGCCAGTAGTATAGGGGGCGGCGGACGCGGCGGGGAGCTGTTTTTT. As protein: CASSIGGGGRGGELFF.

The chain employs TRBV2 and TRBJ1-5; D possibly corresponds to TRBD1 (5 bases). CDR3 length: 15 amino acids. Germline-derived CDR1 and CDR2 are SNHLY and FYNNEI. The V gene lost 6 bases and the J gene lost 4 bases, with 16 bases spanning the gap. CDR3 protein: CASSADGGTNQPQHF. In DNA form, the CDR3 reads TGTGCCAGCAGCGCCGATGGGGGGACGAATCAGCCCCAGCATTTT.

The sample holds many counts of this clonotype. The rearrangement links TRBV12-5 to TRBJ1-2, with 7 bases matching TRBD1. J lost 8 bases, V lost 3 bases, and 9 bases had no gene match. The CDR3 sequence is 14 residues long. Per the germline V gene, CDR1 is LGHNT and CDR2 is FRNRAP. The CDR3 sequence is CASGLGGQGDGYTF. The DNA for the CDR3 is TGTGCTAGTGGTTTAGGTGGTCAGGGGGACGGCTACACCTTC.

DNA for the CDR3: TGTGCCAGCACTATAGGGGACAGGGGGAGCGGAAACACCATATATTTT. Translating gives CASTIGDRGSGNTIYF. The J gene is TRBJ1-3, the V gene TRBV19; 11 positions agree with TRBD1. Germline V lookup: CDR1 LNHDA, CDR2 SQIVND (reference sequence). The CDR3 runs to 16 residues. V shed 9 bases and J 4 bases; nucleotides not matched to a gene: 11. Based on the CDR3 plus reference TRBV19 and TRBJ1-3, the full variable domain is DGGITQSPKYLFRKEGQNVTLSCEQNLNHDAMYWYRQDPGQGLRLIYYSQIVNDFQKGDIAEGYSVSREKKESFPLTVTSAQKNPTAFYLCASTIGDRGSGNTIYFGEGSWLTVV.

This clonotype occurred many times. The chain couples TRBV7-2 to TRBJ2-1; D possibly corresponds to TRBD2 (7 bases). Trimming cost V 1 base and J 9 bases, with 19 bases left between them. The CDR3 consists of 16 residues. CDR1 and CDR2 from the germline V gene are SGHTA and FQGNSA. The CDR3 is CASSLGVTGGQGEQFF. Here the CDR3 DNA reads TGTGCCAGCAGCTTAGGTGTTACGGGGGGCCAGGGTGAGCAGTTCTTC.

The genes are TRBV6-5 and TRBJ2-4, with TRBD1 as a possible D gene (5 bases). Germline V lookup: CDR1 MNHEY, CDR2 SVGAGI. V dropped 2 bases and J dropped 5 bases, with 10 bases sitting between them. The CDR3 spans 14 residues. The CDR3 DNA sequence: TGTGCCAGCAGTTACACAGGACGGGAAAACATTCAGTACTTC. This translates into CASSYTGRENIQYF.

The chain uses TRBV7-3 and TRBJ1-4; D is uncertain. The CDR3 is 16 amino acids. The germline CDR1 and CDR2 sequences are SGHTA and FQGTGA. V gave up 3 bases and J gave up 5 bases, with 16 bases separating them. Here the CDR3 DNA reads TGTGCCAGCAGCTTTCGGCCGGTGGCGGGGAATGAAAAACTGTTTTTT. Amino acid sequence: CASSFRPVAGNEKLFF.

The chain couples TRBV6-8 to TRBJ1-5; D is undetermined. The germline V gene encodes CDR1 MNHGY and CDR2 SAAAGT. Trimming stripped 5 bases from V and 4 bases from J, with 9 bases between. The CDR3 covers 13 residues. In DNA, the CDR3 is TGTGCCAGCAGTGACATACGAAATCAGCCCCAGCATTTT. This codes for CASSDIRNQPQHF.

The CDR3 DNA follows: TGTGCCAGCAGCCAAGCCCACAGGGATGAAAAACTGTTTTTT. Translated, it gives CASSQAHRDEKLFF. The chain is built from TRBV4-2 and TRBJ1-4, with D maybe TRBD1 (6 bases). Germline values: CDR1 LGHNA, CDR2 YNFKEQ. V was clipped by 1 base and J by 6 bases, with 9 bases between them. The length of the CDR3 is 14 residues.

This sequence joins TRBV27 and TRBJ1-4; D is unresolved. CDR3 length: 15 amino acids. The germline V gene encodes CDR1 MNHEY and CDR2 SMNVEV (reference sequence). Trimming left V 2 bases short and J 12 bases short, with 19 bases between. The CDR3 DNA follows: TGTGCCAGCAGTTTAAACTCGTGGCGACTGGAGGAACTGTTTTTT. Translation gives CASSLNSWRLEELFF.

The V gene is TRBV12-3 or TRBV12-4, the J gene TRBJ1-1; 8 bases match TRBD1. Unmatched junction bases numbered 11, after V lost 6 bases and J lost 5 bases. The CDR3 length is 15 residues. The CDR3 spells CASRDYGQGITEAFF. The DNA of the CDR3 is TGTGCCAGCAGAGACTACGGACAGGGCATAACTGAAGCTTTCTTT.

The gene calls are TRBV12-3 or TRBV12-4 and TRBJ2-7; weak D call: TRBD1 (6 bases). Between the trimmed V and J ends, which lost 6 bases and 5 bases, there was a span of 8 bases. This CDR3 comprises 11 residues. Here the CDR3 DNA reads TGTGCCAGCAGACAGGGCCACGAGCAGTACTTC. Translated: CASRQGHEQYF.

The CDR3, as DNA: TGCGCCAGCAGCTTTCGACAGGGACAGTTCTCTGGGGCCAACGTCCTGACTTTC. It specifies CASSFRQGQFSGANVLTF. The gene calls are TRBV5-1 and TRBJ2-6, with TRBD1 matching 7 bases. V lost 2 bases to trimming and J lost 0 bases; unmatched junction nucleotides: 8. CDR3 length equals 18 residues. Germline CDR1 SGHRS, CDR2 YFSETQ.

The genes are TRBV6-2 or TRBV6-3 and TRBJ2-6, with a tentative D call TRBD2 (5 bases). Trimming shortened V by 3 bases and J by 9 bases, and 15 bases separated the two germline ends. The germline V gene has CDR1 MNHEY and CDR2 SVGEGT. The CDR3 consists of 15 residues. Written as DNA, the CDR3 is TGTGCCAGCAGTTATAGGGCAGCCGGGAACAACGTCCTGACTTTC. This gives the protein CASSYRAAGNNVLTF.

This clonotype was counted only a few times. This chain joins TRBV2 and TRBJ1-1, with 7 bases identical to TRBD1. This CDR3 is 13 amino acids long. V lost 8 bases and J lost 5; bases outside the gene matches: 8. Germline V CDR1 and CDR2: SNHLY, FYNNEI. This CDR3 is CASSVTGFTEAFF. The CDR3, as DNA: TGTGCCAGCTCAGTGACAGGGTTTACTGAAGCTTTCTTT.

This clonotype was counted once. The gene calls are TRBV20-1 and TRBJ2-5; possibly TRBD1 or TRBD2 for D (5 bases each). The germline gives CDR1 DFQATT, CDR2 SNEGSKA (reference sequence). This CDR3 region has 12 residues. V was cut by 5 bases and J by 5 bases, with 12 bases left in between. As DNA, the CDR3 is TGCAGTGCTTCGGGGCTCGGGGAGACCCAGTACTTC. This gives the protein CSASGLGETQYF.

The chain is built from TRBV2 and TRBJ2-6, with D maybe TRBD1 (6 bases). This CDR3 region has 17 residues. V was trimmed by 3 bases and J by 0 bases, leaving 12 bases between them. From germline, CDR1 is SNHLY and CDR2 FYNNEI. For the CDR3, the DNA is TGTGCCAGCAGTGAGTACAGGGCTAGCTCTGGGGCCAACGTCCTGACTTTC. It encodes CASSEYRASSGANVLTF.

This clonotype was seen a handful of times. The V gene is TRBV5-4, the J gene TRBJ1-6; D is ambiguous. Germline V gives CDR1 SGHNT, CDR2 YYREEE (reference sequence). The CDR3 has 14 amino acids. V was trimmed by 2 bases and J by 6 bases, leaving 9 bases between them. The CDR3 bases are TGTGCCAGCAGCTTCCAAACCGTTAATTCACCCCTCCACTTT. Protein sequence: CASSFQTVNSPLHF.

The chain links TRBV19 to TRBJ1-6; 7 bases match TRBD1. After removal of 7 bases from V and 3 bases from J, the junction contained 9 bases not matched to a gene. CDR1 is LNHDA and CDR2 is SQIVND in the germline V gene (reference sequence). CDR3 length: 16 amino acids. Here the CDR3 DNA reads TGTGCCAGTACCACCCTAGGGGGCGGCTATAATTCACCCCTCCACTTT. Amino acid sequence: CASTTLGGGYNSPLHF.

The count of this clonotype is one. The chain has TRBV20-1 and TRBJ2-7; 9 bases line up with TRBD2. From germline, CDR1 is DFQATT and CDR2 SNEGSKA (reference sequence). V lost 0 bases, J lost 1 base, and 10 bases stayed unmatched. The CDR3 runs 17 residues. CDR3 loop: CSARDYSAGGISYEQYF. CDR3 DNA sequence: TGCAGTGCTAGAGATTATTCGGCGGGGGGGATTTCCTACGAGCAGTACTTC.